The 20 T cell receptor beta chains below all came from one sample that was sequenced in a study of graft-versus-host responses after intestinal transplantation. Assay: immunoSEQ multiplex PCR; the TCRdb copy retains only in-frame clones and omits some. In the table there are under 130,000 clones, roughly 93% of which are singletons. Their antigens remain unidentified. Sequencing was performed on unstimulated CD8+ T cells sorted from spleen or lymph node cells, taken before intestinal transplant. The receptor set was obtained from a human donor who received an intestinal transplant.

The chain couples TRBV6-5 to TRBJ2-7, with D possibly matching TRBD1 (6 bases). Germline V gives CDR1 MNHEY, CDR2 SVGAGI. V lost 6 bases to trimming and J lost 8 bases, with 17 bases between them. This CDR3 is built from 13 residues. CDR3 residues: CASSETGGPQQYF. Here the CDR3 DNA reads TGTGCCAGCAGCGAGACAGGCGGCCCCCAGCAGTACTTC.

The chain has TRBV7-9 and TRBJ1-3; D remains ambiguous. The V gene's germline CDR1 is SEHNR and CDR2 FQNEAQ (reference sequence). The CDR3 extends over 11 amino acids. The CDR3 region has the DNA TGTGCTTGCCCGGTAGGAAACACCATATATTTT. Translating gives CACPVGNTIYF.

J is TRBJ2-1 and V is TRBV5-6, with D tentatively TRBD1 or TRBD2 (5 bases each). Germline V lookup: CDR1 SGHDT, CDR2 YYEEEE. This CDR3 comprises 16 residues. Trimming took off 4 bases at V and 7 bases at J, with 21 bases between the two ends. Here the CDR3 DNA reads TGTGCCAGCAGCGAACACTTCGGGACCCGACAGAATGAGCAGTTCTTC. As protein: CASSEHFGTRQNEQFF. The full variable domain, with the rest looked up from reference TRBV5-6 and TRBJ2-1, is DAGVTQSPTHLIKTRGQQVTLRCSPKSGHDTVSWYQQALGQGPQFIFQYYEEEERQRGNFPDRFSGHQFPNYSSELNVNALLLGDSALYLCASSEHFGTRQNEQFFGPGTRLTVL.

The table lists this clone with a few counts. CDR3 sequence reads: CASSLKRGPYEQYF. The CDR3 DNA is TGCGCCAGCAGCTTGAAGCGGGGGCCCTACGAGCAGTACTTC. The J gene is TRBJ2-7, the V gene TRBV5-1; the match to TRBD2 covers 8 bases. In germline, CDR1 is SGHRS, CDR2 YFSETQ. CDR3 size: 14 residues. Unmatched junction bases numbered 2, after V lost 1 base and J lost 2 bases. The variable domain in full, with the rest retrieved from reference TRBV5-1 and TRBJ2-7, is KAGVTQTPRYLIKTRGQQVTLSCSPISGHRSVSWYQQTPGQGLQFLFEYFSETQRNKGNFPGRFSGRQFSNSRSEMNVSTLELGDSALYLCASSLKRGPYEQYFGPGTRLTVT.

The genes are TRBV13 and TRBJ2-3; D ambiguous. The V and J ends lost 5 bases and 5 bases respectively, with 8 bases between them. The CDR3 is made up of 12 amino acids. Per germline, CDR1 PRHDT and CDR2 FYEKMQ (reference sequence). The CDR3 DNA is TGTGCCAGCAGCCCCTCGAGAGATACGCAGTATTTT. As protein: CASSPSRDTQYF.

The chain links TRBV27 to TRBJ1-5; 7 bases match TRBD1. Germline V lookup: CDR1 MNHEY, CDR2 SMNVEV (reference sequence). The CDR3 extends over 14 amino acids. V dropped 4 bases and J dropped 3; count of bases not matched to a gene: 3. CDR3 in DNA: TGTGCCAGCAGTTCGGGACAGACCAATCAGCCCCAGCATTTT. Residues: CASSSGQTNQPQHF.

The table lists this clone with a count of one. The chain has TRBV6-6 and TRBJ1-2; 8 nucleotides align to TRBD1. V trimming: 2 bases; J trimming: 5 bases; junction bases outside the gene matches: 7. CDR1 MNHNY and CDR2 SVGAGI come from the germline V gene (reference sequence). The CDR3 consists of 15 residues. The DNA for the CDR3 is TGTGCCAGCAGTTACACCGGGACAGGAATATATGGCTACACCTTC. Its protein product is CASSYTGTGIYGYTF.

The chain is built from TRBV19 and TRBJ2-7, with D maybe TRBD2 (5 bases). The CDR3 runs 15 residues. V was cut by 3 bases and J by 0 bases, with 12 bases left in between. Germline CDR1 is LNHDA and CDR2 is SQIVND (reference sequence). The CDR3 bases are TGTGCCAGTAGTATCTTTGGCGGGCCCTCCTACGAGCAGTACTTC. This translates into CASSIFGGPSYEQYF.

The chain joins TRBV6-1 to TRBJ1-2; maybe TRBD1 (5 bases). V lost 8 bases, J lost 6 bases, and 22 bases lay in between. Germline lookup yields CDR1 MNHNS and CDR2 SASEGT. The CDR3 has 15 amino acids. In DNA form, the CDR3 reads TGTGCCAGCTACGGCAGGGCGACCTGGTCAAATGGCTACACCTTC. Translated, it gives CASYGRATWSNGYTF.

CDR3 DNA: TGTGCCAGCAGTTATGGTCGGAACGACTATGGCTACACCTTC. It encodes CASSYGRNDYGYTF. The chain combines TRBV6-5 with TRBJ1-2; D remains unclear. CDR1 and CDR2 (germline): MNHEY, SVGAGI. V dropped 3 bases and J dropped 3 bases, with 11 bases sitting between them. This CDR3 is 14 amino acids long.

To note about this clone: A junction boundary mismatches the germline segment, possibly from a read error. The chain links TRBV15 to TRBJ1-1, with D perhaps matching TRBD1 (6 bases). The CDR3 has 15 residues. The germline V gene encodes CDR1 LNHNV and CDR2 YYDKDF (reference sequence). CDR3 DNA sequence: TGTGCCACCAGCGGAGACGGGACACCCAACACTGAAGCTTTCTTT. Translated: CATSGDGTPNTEAFF.

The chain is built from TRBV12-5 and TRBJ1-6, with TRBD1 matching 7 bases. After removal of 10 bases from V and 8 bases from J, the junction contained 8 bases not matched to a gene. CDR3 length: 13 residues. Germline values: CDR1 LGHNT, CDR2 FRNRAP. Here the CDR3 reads CATGTEVYSPLHF. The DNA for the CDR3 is TGTGCTACCGGGACAGAGGTTTATTCACCCCTCCACTTT.

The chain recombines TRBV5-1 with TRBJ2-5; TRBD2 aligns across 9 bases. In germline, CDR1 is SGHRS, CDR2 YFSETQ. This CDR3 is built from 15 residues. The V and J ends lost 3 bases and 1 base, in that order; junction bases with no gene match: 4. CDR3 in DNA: TGCGCCAGCAGCTATAGCGGGGGCCTCCAAGAGACCCAGTACTTC. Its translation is CASSYSGGLQETQYF.

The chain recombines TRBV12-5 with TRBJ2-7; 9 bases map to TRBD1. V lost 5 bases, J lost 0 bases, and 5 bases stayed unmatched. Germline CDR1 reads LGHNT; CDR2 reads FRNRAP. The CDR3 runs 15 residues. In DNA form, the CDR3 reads TGTGCTAGTGGTACCGGACAGGGGAGCTCCTACGAGCAGTACTTC. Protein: CASGTGQGSSYEQYF.

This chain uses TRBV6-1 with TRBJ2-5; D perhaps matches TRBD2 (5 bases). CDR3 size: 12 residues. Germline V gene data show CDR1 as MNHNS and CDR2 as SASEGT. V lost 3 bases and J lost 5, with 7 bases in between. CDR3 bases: TGTGCCAGCAGTGAGCCGGGGGAGACCCAGTACTTC. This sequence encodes CASSEPGETQYF.

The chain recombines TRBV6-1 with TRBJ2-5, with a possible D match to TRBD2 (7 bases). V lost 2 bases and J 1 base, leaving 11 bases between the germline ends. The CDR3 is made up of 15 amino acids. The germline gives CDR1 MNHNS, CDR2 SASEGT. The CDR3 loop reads CASSESGGLQETQYF. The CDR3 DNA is TGTGCCAGCAGTGAATCGGGGGGCCTCCAAGAGACCCAGTACTTC.

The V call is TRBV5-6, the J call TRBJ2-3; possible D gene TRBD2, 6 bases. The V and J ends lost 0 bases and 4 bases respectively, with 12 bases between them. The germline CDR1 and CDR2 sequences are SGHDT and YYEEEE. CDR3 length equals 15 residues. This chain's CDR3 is CASSLVSGYPDTQYF. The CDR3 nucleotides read TGTGCCAGCAGCTTGGTTAGCGGCTATCCAGATACGCAGTATTTT. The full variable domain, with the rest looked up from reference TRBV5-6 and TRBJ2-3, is DAGVTQSPTHLIKTRGQQVTLRCSPKSGHDTVSWYQQALGQGPQFIFQYYEEEERQRGNFPDRFSGHQFPNYSSELNVNALLLGDSALYLCASSLVSGYPDTQYFGPGTRLTVL.

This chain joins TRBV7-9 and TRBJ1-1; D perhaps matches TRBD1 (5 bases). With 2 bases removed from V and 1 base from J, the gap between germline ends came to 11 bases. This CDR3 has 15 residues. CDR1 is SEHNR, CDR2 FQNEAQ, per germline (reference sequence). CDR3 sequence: CASSLLRGTNTEAFF. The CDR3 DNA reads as TGTGCCAGCAGCTTATTACGGGGCACGAACACTGAAGCTTTCTTT.

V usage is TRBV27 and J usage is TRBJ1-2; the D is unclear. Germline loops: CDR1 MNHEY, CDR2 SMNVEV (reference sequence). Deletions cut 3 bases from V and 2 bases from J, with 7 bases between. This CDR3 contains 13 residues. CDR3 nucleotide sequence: TGTGCCAGCAGTTTGGGTCGAAACTATGGCTACACCTTC. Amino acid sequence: CASSLGRNYGYTF.

The CDR3 nucleotides are TGTGCCAGCAGCTTAGGGCCTAGCGGCTACCCCACAGATACGCAGTATTTT. Translated: CASSLGPSGYPTDTQYF. The chain couples TRBV7-3 to TRBJ2-3; TRBD2 agrees at 7 bases. The germline V gene encodes CDR1 SGHTA and CDR2 FQGTGA. The CDR3 runs to 17 residues. V was clipped by 2 bases and J by 2 bases; unmatched bases: 10.